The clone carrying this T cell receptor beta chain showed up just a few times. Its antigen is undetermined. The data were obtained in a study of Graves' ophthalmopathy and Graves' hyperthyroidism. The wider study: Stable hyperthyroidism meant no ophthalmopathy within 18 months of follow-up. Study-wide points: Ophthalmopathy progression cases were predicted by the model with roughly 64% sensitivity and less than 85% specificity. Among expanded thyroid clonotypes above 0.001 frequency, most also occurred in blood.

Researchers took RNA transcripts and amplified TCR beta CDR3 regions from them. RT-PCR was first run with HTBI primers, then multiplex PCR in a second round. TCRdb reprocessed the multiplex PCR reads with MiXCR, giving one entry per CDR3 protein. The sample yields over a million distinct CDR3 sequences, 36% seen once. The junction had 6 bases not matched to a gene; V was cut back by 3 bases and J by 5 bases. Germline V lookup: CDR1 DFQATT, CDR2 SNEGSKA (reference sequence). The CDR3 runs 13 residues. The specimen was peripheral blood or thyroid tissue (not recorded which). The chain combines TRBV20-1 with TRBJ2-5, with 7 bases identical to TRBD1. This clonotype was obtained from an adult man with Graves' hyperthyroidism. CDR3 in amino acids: CSARKTGRETQYF. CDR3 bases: TGCAGTGCTAGGAAGACAGGGCGGGAGACCCAGTACTTC.